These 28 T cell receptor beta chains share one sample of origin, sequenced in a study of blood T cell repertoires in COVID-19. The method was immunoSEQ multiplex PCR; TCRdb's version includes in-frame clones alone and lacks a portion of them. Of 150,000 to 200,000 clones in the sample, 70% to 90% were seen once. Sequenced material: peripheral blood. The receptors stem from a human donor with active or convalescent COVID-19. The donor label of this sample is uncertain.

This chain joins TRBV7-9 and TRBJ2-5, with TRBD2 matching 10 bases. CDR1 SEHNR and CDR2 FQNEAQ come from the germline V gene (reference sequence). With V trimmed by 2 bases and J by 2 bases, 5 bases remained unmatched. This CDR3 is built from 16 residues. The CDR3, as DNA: TGTGCCAGCAGCTTACTAGCGGGGGAAGGGCAAGAGACCCAGTACTTC. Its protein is CASSLLAGEGQETQYF.

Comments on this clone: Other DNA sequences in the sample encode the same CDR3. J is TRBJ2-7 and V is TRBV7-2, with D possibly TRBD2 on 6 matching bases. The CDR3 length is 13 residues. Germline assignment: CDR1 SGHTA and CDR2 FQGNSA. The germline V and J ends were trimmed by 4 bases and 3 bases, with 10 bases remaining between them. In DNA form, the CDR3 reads TGTGCCAGCAGCTCCTTGCGGGGCTACGAGCAGTACTTC. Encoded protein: CASSSLRGYEQYF.

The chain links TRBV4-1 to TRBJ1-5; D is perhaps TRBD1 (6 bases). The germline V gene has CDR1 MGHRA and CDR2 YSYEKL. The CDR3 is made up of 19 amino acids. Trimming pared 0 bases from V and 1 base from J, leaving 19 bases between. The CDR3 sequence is CASSQEGGAGGLSNQPQHF. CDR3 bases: TGCGCCAGCAGCCAAGAGGGGGGGGCCGGAGGGTTGAGCAATCAGCCCCAGCATTTT.

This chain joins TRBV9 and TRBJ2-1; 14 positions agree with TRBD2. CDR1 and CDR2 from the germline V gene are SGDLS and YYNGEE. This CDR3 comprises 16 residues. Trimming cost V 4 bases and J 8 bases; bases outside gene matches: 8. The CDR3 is CASSSRTSGRPHEQFF. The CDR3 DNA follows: TGTGCCAGCAGCTCACGGACTAGCGGGAGGCCACATGAGCAGTTCTTC. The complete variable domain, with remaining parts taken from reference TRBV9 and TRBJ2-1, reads DSGVTQTPKHLITATGQRVTLRCSPRSGDLSVYWYQQSLDQGLQFLIQYYNGEERAKGNILERFSAQQFPDLHSELNLSSLELGDSALYFCASSSRTSGRPHEQFFGPGTRLTVL.

The CDR3 bases are TGTGCCACCTCAAAGTCCAGGAATAGGCGGGGGAGCTACCAAGAGACCCAGTACTTC. It translates to CATSKSRNRRGSYQETQYF. The V call is TRBV27, the J call TRBJ2-5, with 7 positions matching TRBD2. The germline V gene encodes CDR1 MNHEY and CDR2 SMNVEV (reference sequence). J gave up 0 bases and V 10 bases, and 23 bases lay outside the gene matches. CDR3 size: 19 residues.

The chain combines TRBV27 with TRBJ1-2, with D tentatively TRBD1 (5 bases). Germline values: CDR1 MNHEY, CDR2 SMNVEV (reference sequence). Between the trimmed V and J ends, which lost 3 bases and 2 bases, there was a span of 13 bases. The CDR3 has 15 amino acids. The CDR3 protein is CASSFDRTLNYGYTF. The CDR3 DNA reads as TGTGCCAGCAGTTTTGACAGAACACTGAACTATGGCTACACCTTC.

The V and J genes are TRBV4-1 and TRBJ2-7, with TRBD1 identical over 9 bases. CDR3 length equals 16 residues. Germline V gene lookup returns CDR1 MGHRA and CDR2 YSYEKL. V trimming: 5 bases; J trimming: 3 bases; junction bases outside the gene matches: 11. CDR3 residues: CASSEHSGTGLYEQYF. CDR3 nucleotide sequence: TGCGCCAGCAGCGAGCATTCCGGGACAGGGCTCTACGAGCAGTACTTC.

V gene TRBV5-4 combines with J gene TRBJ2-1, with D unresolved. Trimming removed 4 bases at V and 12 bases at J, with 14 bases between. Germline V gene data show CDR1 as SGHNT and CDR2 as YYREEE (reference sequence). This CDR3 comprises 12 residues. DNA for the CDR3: TGTGCCAGCAGCCGTCCCCCGGGTGGGCAGTTCTTC. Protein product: CASSRPPGGQFF.

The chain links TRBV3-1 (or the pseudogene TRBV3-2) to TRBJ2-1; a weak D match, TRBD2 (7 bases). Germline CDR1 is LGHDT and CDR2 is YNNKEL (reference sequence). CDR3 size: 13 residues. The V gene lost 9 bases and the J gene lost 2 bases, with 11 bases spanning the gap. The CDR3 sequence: CASEGGPYNEQFF. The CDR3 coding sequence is TGTGCCAGTGAGGGGGGGCCCTACAATGAGCAGTTCTTC.

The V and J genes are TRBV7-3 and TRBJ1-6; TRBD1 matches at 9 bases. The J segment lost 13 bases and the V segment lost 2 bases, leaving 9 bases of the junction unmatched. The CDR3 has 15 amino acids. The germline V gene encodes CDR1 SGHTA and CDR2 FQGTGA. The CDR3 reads CASSLRGTGRDPLHF. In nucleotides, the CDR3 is TGTGCCAGCAGCTTACGGGGGACAGGGCGCGACCCCCTCCACTTT.

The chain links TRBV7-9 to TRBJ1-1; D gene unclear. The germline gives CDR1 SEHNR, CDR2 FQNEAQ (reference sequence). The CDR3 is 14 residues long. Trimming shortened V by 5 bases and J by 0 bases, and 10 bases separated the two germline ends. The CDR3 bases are TGTGCCAGCAGCCAAGACACGATGAACACTGAAGCTTTCTTT. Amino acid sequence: CASSQDTMNTEAFF.

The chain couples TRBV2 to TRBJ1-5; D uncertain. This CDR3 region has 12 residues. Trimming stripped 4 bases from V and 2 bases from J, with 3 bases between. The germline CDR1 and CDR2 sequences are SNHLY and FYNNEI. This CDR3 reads CASSGGNQPQHF. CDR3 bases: TGTGCCAGCAGTGGAGGCAATCAGCCCCAGCATTTT.

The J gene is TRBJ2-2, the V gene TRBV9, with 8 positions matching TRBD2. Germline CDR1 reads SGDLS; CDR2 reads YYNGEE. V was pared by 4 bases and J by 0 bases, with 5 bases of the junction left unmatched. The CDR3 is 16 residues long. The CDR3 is CASSSRGGTNTGELFF. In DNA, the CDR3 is TGTGCCAGCAGCTCCCGCGGGGGGACGAACACCGGGGAGCTGTTTTTT.

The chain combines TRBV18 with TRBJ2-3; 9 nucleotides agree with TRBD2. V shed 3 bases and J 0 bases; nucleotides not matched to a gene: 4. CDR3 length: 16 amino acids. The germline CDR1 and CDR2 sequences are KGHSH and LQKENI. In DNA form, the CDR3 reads TGTGCCAGCTCACCCTGGACTAGCGAGAGCACAGATACGCAGTATTTT. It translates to CASSPWTSESTDTQYF.

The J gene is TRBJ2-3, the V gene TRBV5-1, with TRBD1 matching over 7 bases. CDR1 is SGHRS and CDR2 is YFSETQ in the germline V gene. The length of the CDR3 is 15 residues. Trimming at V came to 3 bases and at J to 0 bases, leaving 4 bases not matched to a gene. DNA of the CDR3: TGCGCCAGCAGCTCTCGACAGGGTAGCACAGATACGCAGTATTTT. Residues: CASSSRQGSTDTQYF.

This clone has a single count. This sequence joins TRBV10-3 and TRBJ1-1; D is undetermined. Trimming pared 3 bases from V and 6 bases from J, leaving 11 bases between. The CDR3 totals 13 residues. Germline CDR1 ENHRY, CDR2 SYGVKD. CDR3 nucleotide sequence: TGTGCCATCAGTGAAGACCAGGCCGCTGAAGCTTTCTTT. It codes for CAISEDQAAEAFF.

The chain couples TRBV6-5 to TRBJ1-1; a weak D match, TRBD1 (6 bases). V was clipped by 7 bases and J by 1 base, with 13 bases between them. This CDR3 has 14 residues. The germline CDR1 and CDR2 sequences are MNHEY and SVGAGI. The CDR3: CASTNRERNTEAFF. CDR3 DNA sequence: TGTGCCAGCACTAACAGGGAGAGGAACACTGAAGCTTTCTTT.

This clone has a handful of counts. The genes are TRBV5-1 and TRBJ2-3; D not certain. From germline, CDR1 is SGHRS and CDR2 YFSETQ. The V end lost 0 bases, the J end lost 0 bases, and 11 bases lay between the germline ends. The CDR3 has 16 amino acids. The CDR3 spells CASSLAGYGSTDTQYF. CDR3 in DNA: TGCGCCAGCAGCTTGGCCGGGTACGGCAGCACAGATACGCAGTATTTT.

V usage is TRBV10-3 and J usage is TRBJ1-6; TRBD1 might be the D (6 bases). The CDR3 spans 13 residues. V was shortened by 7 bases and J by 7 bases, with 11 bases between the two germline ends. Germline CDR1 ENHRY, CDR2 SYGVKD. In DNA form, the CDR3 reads TGTGCCATCACCGAAGACAGGAATTCACCCCTCCACTTT. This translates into CAITEDRNSPLHF.

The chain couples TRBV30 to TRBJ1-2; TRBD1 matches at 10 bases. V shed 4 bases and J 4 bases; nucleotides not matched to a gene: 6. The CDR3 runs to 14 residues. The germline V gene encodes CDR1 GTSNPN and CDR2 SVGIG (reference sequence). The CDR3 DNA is TGTGCCTGGACTGACAGGGGGCTATCCTATGGCTACACCTTC. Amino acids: CAWTDRGLSYGYTF.

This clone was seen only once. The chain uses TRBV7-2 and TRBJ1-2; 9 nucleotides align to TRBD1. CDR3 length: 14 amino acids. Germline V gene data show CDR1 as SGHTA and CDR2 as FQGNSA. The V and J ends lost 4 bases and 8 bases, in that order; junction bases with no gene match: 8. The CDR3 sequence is CASSSLWTGVGYTF. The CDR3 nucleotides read TGTGCCAGCAGCTCACTCTGGACAGGGGTCGGCTACACCTTC.

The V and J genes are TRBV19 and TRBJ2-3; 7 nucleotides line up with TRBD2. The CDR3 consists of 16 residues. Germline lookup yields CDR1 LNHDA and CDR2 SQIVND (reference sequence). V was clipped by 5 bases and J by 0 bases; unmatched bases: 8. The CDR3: CASSGWSGESTDTQYF. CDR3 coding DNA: TGTGCCAGTAGTGGATGGAGCGGGGAAAGCACAGATACGCAGTATTTT.

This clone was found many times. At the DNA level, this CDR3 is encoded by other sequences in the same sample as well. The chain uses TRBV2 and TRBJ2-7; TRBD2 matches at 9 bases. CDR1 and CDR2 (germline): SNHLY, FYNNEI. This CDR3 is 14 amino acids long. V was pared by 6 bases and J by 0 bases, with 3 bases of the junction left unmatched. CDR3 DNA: TGTGCCAGCAGGCTAGCGGGGAGCTCCTACGAGCAGTACTTC. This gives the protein CASRLAGSSYEQYF.

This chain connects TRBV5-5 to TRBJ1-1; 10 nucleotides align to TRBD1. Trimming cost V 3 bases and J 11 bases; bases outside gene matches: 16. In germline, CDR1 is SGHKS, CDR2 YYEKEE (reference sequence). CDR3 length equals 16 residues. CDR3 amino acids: CASSSSVRDRGSLAFF. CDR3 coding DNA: TGTGCCAGCAGCTCTTCCGTCAGGGACAGGGGTTCTCTGGCTTTCTTT.

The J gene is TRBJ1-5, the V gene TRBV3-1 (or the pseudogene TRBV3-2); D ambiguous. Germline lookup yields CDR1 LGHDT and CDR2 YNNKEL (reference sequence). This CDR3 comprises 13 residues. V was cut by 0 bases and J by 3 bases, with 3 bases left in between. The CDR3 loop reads CASSQDLNQPQHF. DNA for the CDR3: TGTGCCAGCAGCCAAGACCTCAATCAGCCCCAGCATTTT.

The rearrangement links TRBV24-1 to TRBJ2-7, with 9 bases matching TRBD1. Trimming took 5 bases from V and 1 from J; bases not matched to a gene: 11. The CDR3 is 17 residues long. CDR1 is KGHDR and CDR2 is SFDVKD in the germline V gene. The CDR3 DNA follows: TGTGCCACCAGTGCACGGGGGTCCGGGACAGGGTCCTACGAGCAGTACTTC. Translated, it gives CATSARGSGTGSYEQYF.

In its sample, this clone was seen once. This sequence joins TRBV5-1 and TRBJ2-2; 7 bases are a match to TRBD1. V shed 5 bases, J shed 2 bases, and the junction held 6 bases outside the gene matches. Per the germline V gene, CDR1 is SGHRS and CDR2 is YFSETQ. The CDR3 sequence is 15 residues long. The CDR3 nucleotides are TGCGCCAGCAGGGAGACAGGGATTAACACCGGGGAGCTGTTTTTT. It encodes CASRETGINTGELFF.

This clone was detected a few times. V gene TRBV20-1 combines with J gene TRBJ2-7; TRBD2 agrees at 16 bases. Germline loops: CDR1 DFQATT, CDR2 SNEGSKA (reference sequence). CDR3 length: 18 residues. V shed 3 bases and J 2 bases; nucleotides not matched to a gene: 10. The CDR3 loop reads CSASRGQGTSGRAYEQYF. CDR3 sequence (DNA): TGCAGTGCTAGTAGGGGACAGGGGACTAGCGGGAGGGCCTACGAGCAGTACTTC.